This TCR beta chain stems from a study of blood T cell repertoires in COVID-19. Looking at the study overall: The cDNA or gDNA used as material had been derived from T cells, B-cell-depleted T cells, or PBMCs.

Data came from immunoSEQ multiplex PCR; TCRdb stores just in-frame clones and leaves some out. The sample holds some 270,000 clones, 80% to 90% seen once. This CDR3 has 11 residues. CDR1 MNHEY and CDR2 SVGAGI come from the germline V gene. V was cut by 7 bases and J by 4 bases, with 8 bases left in between. Sequenced sample: PBMCs or T cells enriched from blood (not recorded which). This chain links TRBV6-5 with TRBJ2-7; D not certain. The receptor was isolated from a woman in her twenties or thirties who had recovered from COVID-19. The CDR3 DNA reads as TGTGCCAGCAACTTCAGGTACGAGCAGTACTTC. This translates into CASNFRYEQYF.